Included here is one T cell receptor (beta chain) sequence, with context. The sample originates from a study of regulatory T cells in long-lasting Graves disease. Researchers made TCR beta libraries by using iRepertoire HTBI primers and running Arm-PCR on CDR3 regions. TCRdb re-analysed the multiplex PCR reads in MiXCR, keeping a single row per CDR3 protein. Of 350,000 to 500,000 distinct CDR3 sequences in the sample, about a sixth were seen once. V was cut by 2 bases and J by 5 bases, with 16 bases left in between. The CDR3 sequence is 16 residues long. The germline V gene encodes CDR1 SGHRS and CDR2 YFSETQ. Described time point: newly diagnosed GD, antithyroid drugs for less than 3 months. Making the TCR library involved RNA that had been extracted from PBMCs. It was an endocrinology department in Xi'an, China, that provided the patients. The sample was also linked to a second study, of T cells in Graves' hyperthyroidism and ophthalmopathy. That study reports: First-round RT-PCR targeting the TCR CDR3 was performed with the HTBI primer set.

The receptor was derived from a woman in her 30s with Graves disease. The sequences come from peripheral blood mononuclear cells (PBMCs), collected at new diagnosis, from a patient treated with antithyroid drugs. J is TRBJ1-4 and V is TRBV5-1, with a possible D match to TRBD1 (5 bases). DNA of the CDR3: TGCGCCAGCAGCTTAACCGGGACCCCGAAGAATGAAAAACTGTTTTTT. It encodes CASSLTGTPKNEKLFF.